These 3 T cell receptor beta chains were sequenced from one sample in a study of T cell changes during pregnancy in multiple sclerosis. Sequencing was performed with immunoSEQ multiplex PCR; in TCRdb, only in-frame clones are kept and a portion is missing. Here the sample spans fewer than 85,000 clones, roughly 92% being singletons. Sequences were derived from peripheral blood, sampled in the second trimester of pregnancy. The receptor source for this set is a female donor with multiple sclerosis, enrolled in a pregnancy study.

The chain has TRBV6-1 and TRBJ1-1; 7 nucleotides line up with TRBD1. This CDR3 has 16 amino acids. Trimming cost V 1 base and J 3 bases; bases outside gene matches: 8. Per germline, CDR1 MNHNS and CDR2 SASEGT. CDR3 coding DNA: TGTGCCAGCAGTGAAGGGGCAGGGGGTATGTACACTGAAGCTTTCTTT. Its translation is CASSEGAGGMYTEAFF.

This chain joins TRBV4-2 and TRBJ2-7; 12 bases agree with TRBD2. J lost 5 bases, V lost 0 bases, and 2 bases had no gene match. CDR1 and CDR2 (germline): LGHNA, YNFKEQ. This CDR3 is 15 amino acids long. The CDR3 DNA reads as TGTGCCAGCAGCCAAGAGACTAGCGGGAGAGACGAGCAGTACTTC. Translating gives CASSQETSGRDEQYF.

The J gene is TRBJ2-3, the V gene TRBV15; D gene unclear. Trimming cost V 0 bases and J 4 bases, with 5 bases left between them. The CDR3 has 13 residues. The germline gives CDR1 LNHNV, CDR2 YYDKDF (reference sequence). This CDR3 is CATSRDRADTQYF. DNA of the CDR3: TGTGCCACCAGCAGAGATCGGGCAGATACGCAGTATTTT.